Sequencing of this TCR beta chain was carried out in a study of cytomegalovirus exposure and HLA in healthy donors (dated by TCRdb to about 2017). Some background on the complete study: In an earlier analysis of roughly 590 of the donors, 276 Gb of sequence data and some 100 million unique TCR beta sequences from about 179 million T cells were reported. The aim of the study was to test whether cataloging public T cell receptors could identify signatures of past pathogen exposure. Every repertoire in the discovery cohort had been generated on one and the same sequencing platform. An early release covering roughly 640 HLA-typed donors comprised approximately 300 gigabases of sequencing data and tens of millions of unique TCR sequences. Five DR-DQ haplotypes were handled as single units for association and clustering because linkage in the cohort was strong. In addition to the first cohort of roughly 700 subjects, a separate validation cohort of 120 different subjects was used. A later genetic analysis used genome-wide SNP genotypes for about 65% of the roughly 700 donors, treating that subset as a discovery cohort. Rather than using new phenotypic data, the later analysis identified candidate immune exposures from TCR beta sequences and from how often those sequences occurred across donors. Among 398 genotyped donors of the cohort, an average of approximately 240,000 unique TCR beta nucleotide sequences were sequenced per donor, 15% to 20% of them non-productive. A later analysis re-examined previously published TCR beta repertoires from more than 650 donors and added high-resolution HLA genotyping to investigate patterns of TCR occurrence. To predict cytomegalovirus infection status, the study combined high-throughput TCR immunosequencing, statistical association of individual TCRs with disease status, and machine learning. The T cell repertoires of under 750 subjects were profiled by immunosequencing and related to cytomegalovirus serostatus. Class I and class II HLA loci were covered by the typing at four-digit resolution. The number of donors typed differed by locus, with roughly 629-640 for A, B, C, DRB1 and DQB1, roughly 520 for DQA1, 606 for DPA1, and around 460 for DPB1. Alongside the repertoire data, information on donor age, sex, ethnicity and CMV serostatus was compiled. An earlier analysis of 587 of the donors used high-throughput TCR beta sequencing to judge whether each TCR beta V gene segment behaved as functional or pseudogenic. The genetic ancestry cluster associated with self-reported Caucasian donors included around four fifths of the 300 to 400 genotyped donors. What the work shows at the level of the full study, not this receptor alone: In a later analysis, HLA-associated TCR beta chains were found to be more clonally expanded and to have lower generation probabilities than equally common non-associated chains. Three of the identified cytomegalovirus-associated TCR beta chains were confirmed in vitro to be specific for cytomegalovirus antigens. V-gene and J-gene trimming of TCR beta chains was associated with a missense DCLRE1C variant in a later genetic analysis, and the association was replicated in an independent cohort. Broadly in line with IMGT annotations, most TCR beta V segments showed up in productive rearrangements about 87% or about 30% of the time in an earlier analysis of some 590 of the donors. In this cohort, only TCR beta chains were sequenced, and detectable features were limited by the absence of alpha or paired-chain data. Because some donors lacked HLA typing at each locus, the association tests relied only on the typed subset. In a later analysis, TCR association rates were found to vary across HLA loci, with the most associated TCRs seen for DRB1 alleles and the fewest for HLA-C alleles. A cluster of highly shared sequence variants was judged likely to represent a technical artifact of the sequencing pipeline. A later analysis reported that several top co-occurrence clusters appeared linked to parvovirus B19, influenza, CMV and Epstein-Barr virus. The earlier analysis of some 560 of the donors excluded some 16 rarely observed V segments, including chromosome 9 orphons, because counts were too low. A later analysis associated 16,951 TCR beta sequences with specific HLA alleles at a false discovery rate of 0.05. A later genetic analysis reported fewer N-insertions in productive TCRs among donors in an Asian-associated ancestry cluster than the roughly 700-donor mean. Most CMV-associated TCR beta chains appeared to be HLA-restricted in a later analysis, and the HLA associations seemed to be driven largely by CMV exposure. Correlated functional status among segregating V segments might reflect linkage disequilibrium, but an unknown experimental factor could not be ruled out. The authors suggested that the approach could potentially be extended to other disease states and immunological phenotypes. Presence/absence analyses assumed roughly uniform sequencing depth across donors, an assumption that may not hold. Most TCR sequences were observed very rarely across donors, whereas some public TCRs were present in many individuals. Strong co-occurrence of HLA alleles, especially DR and DQ, made assigning TCR associations to individual alleles difficult. A further reported finding was that TCR beta sequences accurately predicted the HLA-A and HLA-B alleles for most subjects in the first cohort. In the study, roughly 160 TCR beta chains were listed as associated with cytomegalovirus. CMV serostatus was the only immune exposure information available for the cohort. Some IMGT-functional V segments, including TRBV6-2 and TRBV6-3, could not be distinguished by the 87-base-pair reads and were therefore excluded. The classifier was reported to diagnose cytomegalovirus status with high specificity and sensitivity in both the original cohort and the validation cohort.

Regarding this clone: The antigen this receptor binds is unknown. The input lacks base qualities; no much larger clone sits a single base away.

The CDR3 starts with the cysteine, ends with the phenylalanine, and has 15 residues. Only the CDR3 DNA stays, 45 bases, in frame from base 1. Via the germline V gene, CDR1 is SGHAT and CDR2 FQNNGV. The V and J ends are trimmed by 5 bases and 0 bases, leaving 13 bases between them. The cohort was made up of 500 to 850 healthy bone marrow donors. All cohort members were sampled while nominally healthy, although unrecorded immune exposures were likely present. The donor was CMV seronegative and was included in the group of a few hundred seronegative cohort members. Each donor provided a peripheral blood sample, and peripheral blood mononuclear cells were used for TCR beta sequencing. The Qiagen DNeasy Blood Extraction Kit was used to extract genomic DNA from the blood cell samples. Libraries were constructed by the immunoSEQ multiplex PCR assay. A mixture of 60 forward primers for TCR Vbeta segments and 13 reverse primers for TCR Jbeta segments was used in the multiplex PCR. A multiplex PCR assay on genomic DNA amplified the CDR3 region of rearranged TCR beta genes. On the Illumina HiSeq System, the amplified TCR beta libraries were sequenced as 87-base-pair reads. The paper's data handling went like this. A later analysis tallied around 82 million unique TCR beta chains across the 666 repertoires, and about 12 million of those chains were shared by two or more donors. Raw reads were error-corrected and collapsed into unique sequences with a nearest-neighbor algorithm that merged closely related sequences to remove PCR and sequencing errors. V, D and J gene segments were assigned by aligning CDR3 sequences to IMGT reference sequences. For a sequence to be retained, a match of at least six nucleotides to both a V gene segment and a J gene segment was required. A rearrangement was called productive if the CDR3 had no stop codons and remained in frame with V and J, and every other rearrangement was called non-productive. CDR3 was defined according to IMGT convention as the region running from the second conserved V-encoded cysteine to the conserved J-encoded phenylalanine. Sequences without an unambiguous match to a single V gene segment were excluded from the earlier analysis of 500 to 700 of the donors. An earlier analysis of fewer than 750 of the donors called V segments functional above 56.7% productive rearrangements and segregating when the between-donor standard deviation exceeded 5%. To diagnose cytomegalovirus status from the catalog of TCR beta chain sequences, a statistical classification framework was built. A later analysis assigned V and J genes by comparing TCR nucleotide sequences with IMGT/GENE-DB human TR gene sequences. Using the TCRdist pipeline, a later analysis assigned CDR3 sequences along with most-parsimonious VDJ recombination scenarios. In a later analysis, each TCR beta chain was defined by its CDR3 amino acid sequence together with its V-gene family, and reads without a unique V-gene family were excluded. In a later analysis, nearly 600 highly shared, low-generation-probability nucleotide sequences were removed to address suspected cross-contamination and a sequencing artifact. In a later analysis, a clonal expansion index was calculated for each public chain from normalized within-repertoire ranks of inferred template counts. In a later analysis, generation probabilities were computed with a VDJ recombination model fitted to out-of-frame rearrangements, and the resulting probabilities were checked against IGoR. In a later analysis, TCR-TCR, TCR-HLA and TCR-CMV co-occurrence was scored with hypergeometric tests, and a repertoire-size bias correction was applied to TCR pairs. In a later analysis, false discovery rates were estimated by permuting HLA or CMV assignments 20 times. In a later analysis, co-occurring TCRs were grouped using DBSCAN, with TCRdist sequence similarity added in when clustering inside HLA-allele-positive subsets. Repertoires with fewer than 30,000 or more than 120,000 public chains, plus five repertoires with anomalous nucleotide sharing, were excluded from co-occurrence clustering. Held by TCRdb, this immuneACCESS table contains in-frame sequences only and omits some clones. Under half of the omission traces to an unresolved V gene where checked; the cause of the rest is unknown. V, J and clone size are those of that table, while D and trimming were read from the DNA. This sample gives about 120,000 clones in total; nearly 80% of them show up just once. The ten most abundant clones make up just under 6.5% of the sample.

In this chain, TRBV11-2 is recombined with TRBJ1-1; perhaps TRBD1 is the D gene, with 6 bases matching. Sequencing used PBMCs. This clonotype was sampled from a woman aged 35 to 49 in good health and CMV-seronegative. The nucleotide sequence is TGTGCCAGCAGCCCCTCGACAGGCATGAACACTGAAGCTTTCTTT. The translation is CASSPSTGMNTEAFF.